Each of the 19 T cell receptor beta chains below was sequenced from the same sample in a study of T-cell memory formation after mild COVID-19. TCRdb itself ran the 5' RACE reads through MiXCR, one entry per CDR3 protein. The repertoire includes around 210,000 distinct CDR3 sequences, just over 9.5% of them detected once, and roughly 3.5% sits in the top ten. The source material was PBMCs or a T cell subset sorted from them (not recorded which). The receptors here all came from a man aged 18-30 years who had mild COVID-19 (a few samples of this study predate the infection). Cell type and time point are not known.

Only a few counts were recorded for this clonotype. The genes are TRBV20-1 and TRBJ2-1, with TRBD2 matching over 9 bases. Germline V lookup: CDR1 DFQATT, CDR2 SNEGSKA (reference sequence). V lost 1 base to trimming and J lost 0 bases; unmatched junction nucleotides: 19. The CDR3 is made up of 21 amino acids. The CDR3 sequence: CSARAPPGVSGGPSSYNEQFF. Here the CDR3 DNA reads TGCAGTGCTAGAGCCCCCCCGGGGGTTAGCGGGGGCCCGAGCTCCTACAATGAGCAGTTCTTC.

This clonotype was seen many times. J is TRBJ2-1 and V is TRBV6-5; 8 bases agree with TRBD1. This CDR3 comprises 16 residues. CDR1 is MNHEY and CDR2 is SVGAGI in the germline V gene. V lost 0 bases and J lost 6; bases outside the gene matches: 7. CDR3 in amino acids: CASSYSIWTGSNEQFF. CDR3 in DNA: TGTGCCAGCAGTTACTCGATATGGACAGGGAGCAATGAGCAGTTCTTC.

There are many counts of this clonotype. The V and J genes are TRBV7-2 and TRBJ2-3; tentative D call: TRBD2 (5 bases). Per germline, CDR1 SGHTA and CDR2 FQGNSA. V was shortened by 3 bases and J by 1 base, with 17 bases between the two germline ends. CDR3 length equals 17 residues. The DNA for the CDR3 is TGTGCCAGCAGCTTTACATCTCGGGGATGGGGCACAGATACGCAGTATTTT. It specifies CASSFTSRGWGTDTQYF.

The V call is TRBV7-2, the J call TRBJ2-5; 8 nucleotides align to TRBD1. Germline CDR1 is SGHTA and CDR2 is FQGNSA. The CDR3 length is 15 residues. V lost 0 bases, J lost 5 bases, and 5 bases stayed unmatched. In nucleotides, the CDR3 is TGTGCCAGCAGCTTAGCCCCAGGGGGCAGGGAGACCCAGTACTTC. The encoded protein is CASSLAPGGRETQYF. Full variable domain (outside the CDR3, taken from reference TRBV7-2 and TRBJ2-5): GAGVSQSPSNKVTEKGKDVELRCDPISGHTALYWYRQSLGQGLEFLIYFQGNSAPDKSGLPSDRFSAERTGGSVSTLTIQRTQQEDSAVYLCASSLAPGGRETQYFGPGTRLLVL.

The chain has TRBV4-2 and TRBJ2-7, with a tentative D call TRBD2 (5 bases). This CDR3 has 14 residues. V was clipped by 0 bases and J by 2 bases, with 8 bases between them. CDR1 is LGHNA and CDR2 is YNFKEQ in the germline V gene. The CDR3 DNA reads TGTGCCAGCAGCCAAGATCAGGAGGCCTACGAGCAGTACGTC. Translated, it gives CASSQDQEAYEQYV.

This rearrangement joins TRBV7-2 to TRBJ2-5; 9 bases fit TRBD1. CDR1 is SGHTA, CDR2 FQGNSA, per germline. Trimming at V came to 4 bases and at J to 3 bases, leaving 0 bases not matched to a gene. This CDR3 contains 13 residues. In DNA, the CDR3 is TGTGCCAGCAGCTGGGACAGGGAAGAGACCCAGTACTTC. Its protein product is CASSWDREETQYF.

This clonotype was counted at least ten times. The genes are TRBV7-2 and TRBJ1-3; TRBD1 agrees at 7 bases. Germline CDR1 reads SGHTA; CDR2 reads FQGNSA. The junction had 8 bases not matched to a gene; V was cut back by 5 bases and J by 4 bases. This CDR3 comprises 15 residues. CDR3 sequence (DNA): TGTGCCAGCAGCCAGCAGGGGGGATTGGGAAACACCATATATTTT. This sequence encodes CASSQQGGLGNTIYF.

The rearrangement links TRBV28 to TRBJ2-6; TRBD1 might be the D (6 bases). The CDR3 loop spans 16 amino acids. V was shortened by 1 base and J by 2 bases, with 9 bases between the two germline ends. Looked up from germline, CDR1 is MDHEN and CDR2 is SYDVKM. The CDR3 coding sequence is TGTGCCAGCAGTTTATCAGGGGTCGCTGGGGCCAACGTCCTGACTTTC. Translated: CASSLSGVAGANVLTF.

A few counts support this clonotype. The chain combines TRBV7-9 with TRBJ2-3; D unclear. The CDR3 spans 14 residues. The V end lost 4 bases, the J end lost 2 bases, and 10 bases lay between the germline ends. Germline V gives CDR1 SEHNR, CDR2 FQNEAQ (reference sequence). The CDR3 nucleotides are TGTGCCAGCAGCTCAGTTCCTCTCACAGATACGCAGTATTTT. It yields the protein CASSSVPLTDTQYF.

This clonotype was observed a few times. This chain uses TRBV7-9 with TRBJ2-5, with no clear D. Deletions cut 1 base from V and 4 bases from J, with 10 bases between. Germline CDR1 is SEHNR and CDR2 is FQNEAQ (reference sequence). This CDR3 is built from 14 residues. Here the CDR3 reads CASSLGSHSETQYF. The CDR3 DNA reads as TGTGCCAGCAGCTTAGGTTCCCACTCAGAGACCCAGTACTTC.

The chain joins TRBV5-1 to TRBJ2-1, with unresolved D. Trimming shortened V by 5 bases and J by 0 bases, and 6 bases separated the two germline ends. Germline CDR1 and CDR2: SGHRS and YFSETQ. The CDR3 is made up of 13 amino acids. The CDR3 DNA follows: TGCGCCAGCAGGGTTGACTCCTACAATGAGCAGTTCTTC. Translated, it gives CASRVDSYNEQFF.

This chain links TRBV2 with TRBJ1-1, with TRBD1 identical over 7 bases. CDR3 length: 14 residues. Germline loops: CDR1 SNHLY, CDR2 FYNNEI. V trimming: 7 bases; J trimming: 0 bases; junction bases outside the gene matches: 5. The CDR3 is CASTTGQLNTEAFF. CDR3 DNA: TGTGCCAGCACAACGGGACAGTTGAACACTGAAGCTTTCTTT.

This clonotype showed up many times. V is TRBV7-2 and J is TRBJ2-2, with D maybe TRBD2 (5 bases). Trimming removed 5 bases at V and 0 bases at J, with 7 bases between. Germline CDR1 is SGHTA and CDR2 is FQGNSA. This CDR3 has 14 residues. The CDR3 is CASSQAANTGELFF. The CDR3 DNA sequence: TGTGCCAGCAGCCAAGCGGCGAACACCGGGGAGCTGTTTTTT.

This clonotype was recorded many times. The chain is built from TRBV5-1 and TRBJ2-7, with D hard to call. V dropped 0 bases and J dropped 2 bases, with 12 bases sitting between them. The germline V gene has CDR1 SGHRS and CDR2 YFSETQ. The CDR3 covers 15 residues. The CDR3 bases are TGCGCCAGCAGCTTGGGAAGGGCCCTAACCTACGAGCAGTACTTC. It is translated as CASSLGRALTYEQYF.

This clonotype was detected a few times. V is TRBV15 and J is TRBJ1-2; TRBD1 matches at 7 bases. This CDR3 is built from 16 residues. Germline V CDR1 and CDR2: LNHNV, YYDKDF (reference sequence). The ends lost 1 base at V and 0 bases at J; junction bases unmatched: 5. The CDR3 bases are TGTGCCACCAGCAGAGGAGTAGGGGGCTCTAACTATGGCTACACCTTC. This sequence encodes CATSRGVGGSNYGYTF.

This clonotype has only a few counts. The chain joins TRBV5-6 to TRBJ2-3, with 11 nucleotides matching TRBD2. Trimming cost V 4 bases and J 5 bases; bases outside gene matches: 6. Germline CDR1 is SGHDT and CDR2 is YYEEEE. This CDR3 has 15 residues. The CDR3 reads CASSVSGGAEDTQYF. CDR3 bases: TGTGCCAGCAGCGTTAGCGGGGGGGCCGAAGATACGCAGTATTTT.

The V call is TRBV3-1, the J call TRBJ2-3; TRBD2 agrees at 8 bases. The J segment lost 3 bases and the V segment lost 4 bases, leaving 9 bases of the junction unmatched. The CDR3 loop spans 16 amino acids. CDR1 is LGHDT, CDR2 YNNKEL, per germline (reference sequence). The CDR3 sequence is CASSLLQRGLTDTQYF. In nucleotides, the CDR3 is TGTGCCAGCAGCCTCCTCCAGCGGGGGCTTACAGATACGCAGTATTTT.

This clonotype has at least ten counts. The gene calls are TRBV6-5 and TRBJ1-3; the match to TRBD1 covers 7 bases. V dropped 6 bases and J dropped 3; count of bases not matched to a gene: 5. CDR1 is MNHEY and CDR2 is SVGAGI in the germline V gene. There are 14 residues in the CDR3. The CDR3 sequence is CASRQGDNGNTIYF. CDR3 in DNA: TGTGCCAGCAGGCAGGGGGACAATGGAAACACCATATATTTT.

This clonotype was recorded many times. The chain uses TRBV12-3 or TRBV12-4 and TRBJ2-5; possibly TRBD1 for D (6 bases). The CDR3 runs to 15 residues. V was clipped by 6 bases and J by 2 bases, with 16 bases between them. In DNA form, the CDR3 reads TGTGCCAGCAGGCCCATGGACAGCGAGCAAGAGACCCAGTACTTC. Protein sequence: CASRPMDSEQETQYF.